This record covers a single T cell receptor (beta chain). Its antigen is currently unknown. The data are from a study of PD-L1 blockade in urothelial cancer. Across the whole study: Most of the roughly 30 patients were men whose urothelial cancer was bladder-origin. Typically, measured as a median, blood samples had 141,255 T cells. Blood analysis occurred 3 weeks (second dose) and 6 weeks after treatment start.

The CDR3 length is 15 residues. V lost 5 bases to trimming and J lost 2 bases; unmatched junction nucleotides: 6. Germline assignment: CDR1 SGHTA and CDR2 FQGNSA. Sequencing was performed with immunoSEQ multiplex PCR; in TCRdb, only in-frame clones are kept and a portion is missing. The table shows some 90,000 clones, with about 89% occurring only once. Time point described: pretreatment peripheral blood. Study outcomes and limitations: Durable-benefit patients showed greater tumor-associated blood clone expansion at 3 weeks.

The sample was PBMCs, taken around atezolizumab (anti-PD-L1) treatment. The rearrangement uses TRBV7-2 and TRBJ2-7; 10 nucleotides line up with TRBD1. This sequence originates from a woman at least 80 years old with urothelial cancer. The CDR3 spells CASSRGGQGPYEQYF. The CDR3 DNA is TGTGCCAGCAGCAGGGGGGGACAGGGGCCCTACGAGCAGTACTTC.